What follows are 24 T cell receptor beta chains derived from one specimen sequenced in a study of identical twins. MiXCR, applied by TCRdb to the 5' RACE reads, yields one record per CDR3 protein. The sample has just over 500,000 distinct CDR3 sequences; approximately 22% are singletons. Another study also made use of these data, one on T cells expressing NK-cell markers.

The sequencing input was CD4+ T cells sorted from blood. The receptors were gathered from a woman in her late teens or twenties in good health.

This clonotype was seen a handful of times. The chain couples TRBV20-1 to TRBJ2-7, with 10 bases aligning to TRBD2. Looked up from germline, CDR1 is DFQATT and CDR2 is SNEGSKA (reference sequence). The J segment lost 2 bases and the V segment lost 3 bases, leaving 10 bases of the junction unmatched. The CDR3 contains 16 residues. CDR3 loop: CSARTAGGPATYEQYF. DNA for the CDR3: TGCAGTGCTAGGACAGCGGGAGGGCCCGCGACCTACGAGCAGTACTTC.

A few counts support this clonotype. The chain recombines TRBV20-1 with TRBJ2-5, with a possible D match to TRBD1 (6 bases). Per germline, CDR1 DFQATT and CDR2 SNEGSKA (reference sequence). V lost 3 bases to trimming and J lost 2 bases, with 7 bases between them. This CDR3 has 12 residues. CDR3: CSASQGQETQYF. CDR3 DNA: TGCAGTGCTAGTCAGGGGCAAGAGACCCAGTACTTC.

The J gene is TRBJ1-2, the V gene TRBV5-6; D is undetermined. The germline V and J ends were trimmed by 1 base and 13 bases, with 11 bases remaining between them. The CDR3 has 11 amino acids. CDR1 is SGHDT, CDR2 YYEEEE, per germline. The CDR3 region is CASSLNKGLTF. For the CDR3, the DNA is TGTGCCAGCAGCTTGAATAAGGGTCTCACCTTC.

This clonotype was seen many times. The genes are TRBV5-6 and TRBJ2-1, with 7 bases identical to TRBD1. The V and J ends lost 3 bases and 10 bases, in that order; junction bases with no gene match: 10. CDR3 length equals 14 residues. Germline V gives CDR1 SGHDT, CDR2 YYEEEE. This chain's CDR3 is CASSYRQGVGEQFF. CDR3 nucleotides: TGTGCCAGCAGCTACAGACAGGGTGTGGGCGAGCAGTTCTTC.

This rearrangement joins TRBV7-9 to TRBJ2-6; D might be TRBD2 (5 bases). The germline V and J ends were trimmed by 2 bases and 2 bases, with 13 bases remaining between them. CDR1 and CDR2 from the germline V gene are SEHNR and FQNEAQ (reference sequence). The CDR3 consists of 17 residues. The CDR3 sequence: CASSLKFIGAGANVLTF. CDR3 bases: TGTGCCAGCAGCTTAAAGTTTATCGGGGCTGGGGCCAACGTCCTGACTTTC.

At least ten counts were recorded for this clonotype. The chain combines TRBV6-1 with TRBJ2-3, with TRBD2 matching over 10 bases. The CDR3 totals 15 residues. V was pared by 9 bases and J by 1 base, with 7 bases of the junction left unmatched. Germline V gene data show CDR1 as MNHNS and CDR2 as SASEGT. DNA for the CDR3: TGTGCCAGTTCTAGCGGGGGTTTGGGCACAGATACGCAGTATTTT. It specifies CASSSGGLGTDTQYF.

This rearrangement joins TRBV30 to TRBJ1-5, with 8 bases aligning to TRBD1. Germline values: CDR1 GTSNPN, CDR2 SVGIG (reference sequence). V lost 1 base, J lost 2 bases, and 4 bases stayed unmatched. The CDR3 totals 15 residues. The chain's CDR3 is CAWSAMTGGNQPQHF. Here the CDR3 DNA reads TGTGCCTGGAGTGCTATGACAGGGGGCAATCAGCCCCAGCATTTT. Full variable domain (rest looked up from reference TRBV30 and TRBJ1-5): SQTIHQWPATLVQPVGSPLSLECTVEGTSNPNLYWYRQAAGRGLQLLFYSVGIGQISSEVPQNLSASRPQDRQFILSSKKLLLSDSGFYLCAWSAMTGGNQPQHFGDGTRLSIL.

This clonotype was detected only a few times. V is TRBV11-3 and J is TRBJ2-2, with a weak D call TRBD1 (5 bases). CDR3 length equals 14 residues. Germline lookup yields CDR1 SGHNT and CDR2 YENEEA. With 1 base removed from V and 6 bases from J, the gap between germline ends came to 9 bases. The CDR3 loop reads CASSLAVGAGELFF. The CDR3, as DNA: TGTGCCAGCAGCTTAGCTGTAGGGGCCGGGGAGCTGTTTTTT.

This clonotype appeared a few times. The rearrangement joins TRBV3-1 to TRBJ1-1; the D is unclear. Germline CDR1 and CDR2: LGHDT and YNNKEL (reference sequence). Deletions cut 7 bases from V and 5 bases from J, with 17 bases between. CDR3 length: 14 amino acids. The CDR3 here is CASIQDLKYTEAFF. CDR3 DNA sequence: TGTGCCAGCATCCAGGACCTGAAATATACTGAAGCTTTCTTT.

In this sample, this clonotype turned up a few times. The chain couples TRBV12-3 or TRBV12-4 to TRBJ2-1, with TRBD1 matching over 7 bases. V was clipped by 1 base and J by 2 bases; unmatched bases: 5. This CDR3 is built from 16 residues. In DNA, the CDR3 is TGTGCCAGCAGTTTAGGACAGGGCGTCGCCTACAATGAGCAGTTCTTC. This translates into CASSLGQGVAYNEQFF.

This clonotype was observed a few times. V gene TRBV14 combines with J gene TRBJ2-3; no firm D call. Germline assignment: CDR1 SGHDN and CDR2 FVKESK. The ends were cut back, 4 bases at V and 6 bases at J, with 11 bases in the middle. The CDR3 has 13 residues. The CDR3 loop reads CASSPGYADTQYF. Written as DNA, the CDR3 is TGTGCCAGCAGCCCCGGCTACGCGGATACGCAGTATTTT.

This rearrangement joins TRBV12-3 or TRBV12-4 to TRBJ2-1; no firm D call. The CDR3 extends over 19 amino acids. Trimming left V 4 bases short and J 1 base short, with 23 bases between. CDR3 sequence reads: CASSSTERLRLNSYNEQFF. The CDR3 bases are TGTGCCAGCAGTTCCACGGAAAGACTGAGACTGAATTCCTACAATGAGCAGTTCTTC.

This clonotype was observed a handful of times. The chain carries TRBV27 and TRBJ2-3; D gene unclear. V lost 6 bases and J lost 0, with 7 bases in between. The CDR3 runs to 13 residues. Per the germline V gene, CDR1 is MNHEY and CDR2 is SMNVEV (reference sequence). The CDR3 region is CASRPYSTDTQYF. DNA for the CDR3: TGTGCCAGCAGACCCTACAGCACAGATACGCAGTATTTT.

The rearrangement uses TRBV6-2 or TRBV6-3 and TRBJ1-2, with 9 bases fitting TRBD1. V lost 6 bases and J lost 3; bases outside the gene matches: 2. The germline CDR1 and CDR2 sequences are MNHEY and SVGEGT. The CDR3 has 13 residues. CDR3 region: CASSWDRDYGYTF. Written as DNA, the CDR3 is TGTGCCAGCAGCTGGGACAGGGACTATGGCTACACCTTC.

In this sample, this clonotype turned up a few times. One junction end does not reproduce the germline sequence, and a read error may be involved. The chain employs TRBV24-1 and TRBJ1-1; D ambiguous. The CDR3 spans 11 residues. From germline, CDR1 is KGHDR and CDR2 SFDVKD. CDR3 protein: CATSDSTHLTF. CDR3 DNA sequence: TGTGCCACCAGTGATTCGACTCACCTTACTTTT.

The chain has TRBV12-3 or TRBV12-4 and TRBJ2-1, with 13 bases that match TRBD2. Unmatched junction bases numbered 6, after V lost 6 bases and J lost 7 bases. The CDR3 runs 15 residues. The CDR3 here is CASRSLAGGKNEQFF. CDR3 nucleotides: TGTGCCAGCAGGTCACTAGCGGGGGGGAAAAATGAGCAGTTCTTC.

This CDR3 is CASSAQGSWYF. CDR3 coding DNA: TGTGCCAGCAGTGCTCAGGGATCGTGGTACTTC. The chain recombines TRBV12-3 or TRBV12-4 with TRBJ2-7; a weak D match, TRBD1 (5 bases). The CDR3 has 11 residues. V was clipped by 5 bases and J by 12 bases, with 14 bases between them.

In DNA, the CDR3 is TGCAGTGCTAGAGATGCCCACAGCGGGAGGTGGGGCAATGAGCAGTTCTTC. The encoded protein is CSARDAHSGRWGNEQFF. The chain couples TRBV20-1 to TRBJ2-1; 9 bases map to TRBD2. Per the germline V gene, CDR1 is DFQATT and CDR2 is SNEGSKA (reference sequence). The ends lost 0 bases at V and 6 bases at J; junction bases unmatched: 12. The CDR3 sequence is 17 residues long.

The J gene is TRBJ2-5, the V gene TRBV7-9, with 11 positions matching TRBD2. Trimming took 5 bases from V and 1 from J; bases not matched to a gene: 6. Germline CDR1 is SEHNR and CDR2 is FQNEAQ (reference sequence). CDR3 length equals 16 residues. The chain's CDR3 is CASSPTGLAAQETQYF. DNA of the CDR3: TGTGCCAGCAGCCCGACGGGACTAGCGGCCCAAGAGACCCAGTACTTC.

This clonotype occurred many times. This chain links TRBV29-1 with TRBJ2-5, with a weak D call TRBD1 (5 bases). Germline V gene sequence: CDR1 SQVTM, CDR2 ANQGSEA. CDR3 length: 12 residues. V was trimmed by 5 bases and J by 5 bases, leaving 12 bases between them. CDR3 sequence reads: CSVSQGSETQYF. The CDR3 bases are TGCAGCGTTAGCCAGGGTTCGGAGACCCAGTACTTC.

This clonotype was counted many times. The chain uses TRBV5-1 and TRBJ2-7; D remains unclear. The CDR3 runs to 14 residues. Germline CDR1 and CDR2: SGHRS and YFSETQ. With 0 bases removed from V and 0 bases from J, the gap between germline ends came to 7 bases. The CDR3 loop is CASSLGRSSYEQYF. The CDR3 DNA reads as TGCGCCAGCAGCTTGGGCAGGAGCTCCTACGAGCAGTACTTC.

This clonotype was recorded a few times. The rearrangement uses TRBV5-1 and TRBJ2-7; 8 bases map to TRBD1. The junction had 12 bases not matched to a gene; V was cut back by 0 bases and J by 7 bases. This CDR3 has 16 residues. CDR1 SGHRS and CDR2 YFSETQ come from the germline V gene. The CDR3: CASSLVSGTGIFEQYF. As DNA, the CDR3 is TGCGCCAGCAGCTTGGTTTCCGGGACAGGAATATTTGAGCAGTACTTC.

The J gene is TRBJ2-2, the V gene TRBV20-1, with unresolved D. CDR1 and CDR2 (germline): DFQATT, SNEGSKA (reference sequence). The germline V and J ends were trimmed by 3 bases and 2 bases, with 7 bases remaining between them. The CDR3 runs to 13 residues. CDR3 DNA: TGCAGTGCTAGGGCAGATAACACCGGGGAGCTGTTTTTT. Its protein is CSARADNTGELFF.

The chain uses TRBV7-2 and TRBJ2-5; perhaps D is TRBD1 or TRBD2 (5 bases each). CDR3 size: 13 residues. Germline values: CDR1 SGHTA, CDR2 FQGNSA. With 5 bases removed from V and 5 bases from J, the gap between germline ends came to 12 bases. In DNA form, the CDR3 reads TGTGCCAGCAGCGTAGGGACGGGGGAGACCCAGTACTTC. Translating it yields CASSVGTGETQYF.